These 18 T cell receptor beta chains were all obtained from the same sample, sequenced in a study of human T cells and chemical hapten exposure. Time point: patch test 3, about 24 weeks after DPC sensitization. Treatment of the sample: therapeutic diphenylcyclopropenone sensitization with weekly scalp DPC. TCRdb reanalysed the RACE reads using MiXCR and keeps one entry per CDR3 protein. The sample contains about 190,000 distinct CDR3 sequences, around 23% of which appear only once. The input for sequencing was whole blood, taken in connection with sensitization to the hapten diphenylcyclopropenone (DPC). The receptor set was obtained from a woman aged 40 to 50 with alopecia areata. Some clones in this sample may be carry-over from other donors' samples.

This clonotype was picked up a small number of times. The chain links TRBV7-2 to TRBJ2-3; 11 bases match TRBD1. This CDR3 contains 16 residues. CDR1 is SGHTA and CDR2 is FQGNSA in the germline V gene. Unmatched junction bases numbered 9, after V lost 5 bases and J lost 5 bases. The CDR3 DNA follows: TGTGCCAGCAGCCCCCGAGGACAGGGGGCGGTAGATACGCAGTATTTT. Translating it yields CASSPRGQGAVDTQYF.

The CDR3 loop is CASSPLDRAGLKNIQYF. The CDR3 bases are TGTGCCAGCAGTCCGCTAGATCGGGCGGGACTAAAAAACATTCAGTACTTC. V usage is TRBV6-2 or TRBV6-3 and J usage is TRBJ2-4, with 7 positions matching TRBD2. CDR3 length: 17 residues. The germline CDR1 and CDR2 sequences are MNHEY and SVGEGT. The V segment lost 5 bases and the J segment 4 bases; nucleotides outside the gene matches: 14.

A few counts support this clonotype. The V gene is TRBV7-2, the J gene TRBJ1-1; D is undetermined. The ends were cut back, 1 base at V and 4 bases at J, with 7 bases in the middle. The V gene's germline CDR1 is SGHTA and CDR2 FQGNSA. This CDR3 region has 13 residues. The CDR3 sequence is CASSLEGFTEAFF. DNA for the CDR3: TGTGCCAGCAGCTTAGAGGGTTTCACTGAAGCTTTCTTT.

The CDR3 loop is CASSFGQASTDTQYF. Here the CDR3 DNA reads TGTGCCAGCAGTTTCGGACAGGCCAGCACAGATACGCAGTATTTT. The rearrangement links TRBV28 to TRBJ2-3; 7 nucleotides line up with TRBD1. V gave up 3 bases and J gave up 0 bases; unmatched junction bases: 3. Germline V gene lookup returns CDR1 MDHEN and CDR2 SYDVKM. The CDR3 sequence is 15 residues long.

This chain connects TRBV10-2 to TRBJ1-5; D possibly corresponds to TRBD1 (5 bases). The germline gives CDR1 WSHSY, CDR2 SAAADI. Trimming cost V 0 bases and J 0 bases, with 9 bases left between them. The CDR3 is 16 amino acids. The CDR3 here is CASSESTGVSNQPQHF. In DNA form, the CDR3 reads TGCGCCAGCAGTGAGTCCACGGGGGTTAGCAATCAGCCCCAGCATTTT.

CDR3 residues: CASSFGQFNYGYTF. CDR3 nucleotide sequence: TGTGCCAGCAGCTTCGGACAGTTTAACTATGGCTACACCTTC. This chain joins TRBV7-9 and TRBJ1-2, with a tentative D call TRBD1 (6 bases). V was pared by 3 bases and J by 1 base, with 9 bases between. CDR3 length: 14 amino acids. Germline loops: CDR1 SEHNR, CDR2 FQNEAQ (reference sequence). Complete variable domain (other parts from reference TRBV7-9 and TRBJ1-2): DTGVSQNPRHKITKRGQNVTFRCDPISEHNRLYWYRQTLGQGPEFLTYFQNEAQLEKSRLLSDRFSAERPKGSFSTLEIQRTEQGDSAMYLCASSFGQFNYGYTFGSGTRLTVV.

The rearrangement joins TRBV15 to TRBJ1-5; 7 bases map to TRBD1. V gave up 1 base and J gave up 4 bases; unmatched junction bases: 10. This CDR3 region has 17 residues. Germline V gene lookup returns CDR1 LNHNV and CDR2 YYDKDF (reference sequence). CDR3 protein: CATSRARDSRTNQPQHF. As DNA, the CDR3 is TGTGCCACCAGCAGAGCAAGGGACAGCCGCACTAATCAGCCCCAGCATTTT. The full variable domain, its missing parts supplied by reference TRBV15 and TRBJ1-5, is DAMVIQNPRYQVTQFGKPVTLSCSQTLNHNVMYWYQQKSSQAPKLLFHYYDKDFNNEADTPDNFQSRRPNTSFCFLDIRSPGLGDTAMYLCATSRARDSRTNQPQHFGDGTRLSIL.

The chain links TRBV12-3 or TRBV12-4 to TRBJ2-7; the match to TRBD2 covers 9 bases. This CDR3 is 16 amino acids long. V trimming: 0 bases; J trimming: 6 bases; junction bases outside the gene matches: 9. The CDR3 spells CASSLALGSGSSEQYF. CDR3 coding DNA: TGTGCCAGCAGTTTAGCGCTCGGTAGCGGGAGTTCCGAGCAGTACTTC.

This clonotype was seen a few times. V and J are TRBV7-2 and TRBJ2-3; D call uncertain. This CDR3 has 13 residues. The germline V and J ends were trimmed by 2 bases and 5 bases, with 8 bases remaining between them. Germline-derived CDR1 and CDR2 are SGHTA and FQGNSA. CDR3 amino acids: CASSLNRRDTQYF. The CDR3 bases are TGTGCCAGCAGCTTAAACCGTAGAGATACGCAGTATTTT.

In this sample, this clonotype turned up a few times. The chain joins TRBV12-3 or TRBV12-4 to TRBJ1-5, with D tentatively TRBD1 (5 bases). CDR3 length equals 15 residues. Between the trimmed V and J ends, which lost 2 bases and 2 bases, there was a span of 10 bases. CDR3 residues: CASSLSVGGNQPQHF. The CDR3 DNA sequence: TGTGCCAGCAGTTTAAGTGTGGGGGGCAATCAGCCCCAGCATTTT.

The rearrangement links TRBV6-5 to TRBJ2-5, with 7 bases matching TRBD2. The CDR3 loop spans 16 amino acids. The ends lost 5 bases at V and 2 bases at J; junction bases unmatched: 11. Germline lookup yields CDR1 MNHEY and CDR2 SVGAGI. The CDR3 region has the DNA TGTGCCAGCAGTGCCCACTCGGGGGGAGCTCAAGAGACCCAGTACTTC. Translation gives CASSAHSGGAQETQYF.

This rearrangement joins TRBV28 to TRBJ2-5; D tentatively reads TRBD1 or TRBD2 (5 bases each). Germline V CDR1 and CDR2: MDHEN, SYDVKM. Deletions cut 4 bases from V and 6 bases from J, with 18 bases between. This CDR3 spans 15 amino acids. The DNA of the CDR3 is TGTGCCAGCAGTTCCGCCGGGACGGCGCCAAAGACCCAGTACTTC. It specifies CASSSAGTAPKTQYF.

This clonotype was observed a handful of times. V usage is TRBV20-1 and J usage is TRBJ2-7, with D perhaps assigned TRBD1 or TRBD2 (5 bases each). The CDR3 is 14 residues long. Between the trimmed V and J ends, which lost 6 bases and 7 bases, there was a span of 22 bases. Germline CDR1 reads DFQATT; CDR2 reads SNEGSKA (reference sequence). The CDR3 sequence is CSAPSSGTQSEQYF. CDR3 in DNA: TGCAGTGCCCCATCATCCGGGACGCAAAGTGAGCAGTACTTC.

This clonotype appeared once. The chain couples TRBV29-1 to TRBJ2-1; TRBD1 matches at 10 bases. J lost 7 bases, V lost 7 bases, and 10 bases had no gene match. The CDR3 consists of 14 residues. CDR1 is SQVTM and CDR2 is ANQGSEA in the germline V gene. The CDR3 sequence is CSGNDRGLSNEQFF. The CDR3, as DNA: TGCAGCGGAAATGACAGGGGGCTATCAAATGAGCAGTTCTTC.

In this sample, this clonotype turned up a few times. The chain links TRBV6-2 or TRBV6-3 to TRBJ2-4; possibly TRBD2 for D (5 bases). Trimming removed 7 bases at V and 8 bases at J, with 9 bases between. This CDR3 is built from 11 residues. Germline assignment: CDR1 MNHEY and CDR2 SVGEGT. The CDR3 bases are TGTGCCAGCATTCCCGGGGACATTCAGTACTTC. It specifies CASIPGDIQYF.

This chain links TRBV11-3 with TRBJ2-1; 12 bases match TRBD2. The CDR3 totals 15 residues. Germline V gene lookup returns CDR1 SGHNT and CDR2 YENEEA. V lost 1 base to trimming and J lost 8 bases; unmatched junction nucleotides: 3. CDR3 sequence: CASSLGTSGTDEQFF. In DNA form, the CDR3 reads TGTGCCAGCAGCTTAGGGACTAGCGGGACGGATGAGCAGTTCTTC. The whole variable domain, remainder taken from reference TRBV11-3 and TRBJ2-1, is EAGVVQSPRYKIIEKKQPVAFWCNPISGHNTLYWYLQNLGQGPELLIRYENEEAVDDSQLPKDRFSAERLKGVDSTLKIQPAELGDSAVYLCASSLGTSGTDEQFFGPGTRLTVL.

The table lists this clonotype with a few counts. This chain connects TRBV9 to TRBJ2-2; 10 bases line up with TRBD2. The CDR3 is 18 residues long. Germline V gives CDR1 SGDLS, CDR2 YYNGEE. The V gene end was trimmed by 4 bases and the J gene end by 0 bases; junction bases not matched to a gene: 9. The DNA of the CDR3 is TGTGCCAGCAGCAGGACTCCCGGACTAGCGGCGAACACCGGGGAGCTGTTTTTT. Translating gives CASSRTPGLAANTGELFF.

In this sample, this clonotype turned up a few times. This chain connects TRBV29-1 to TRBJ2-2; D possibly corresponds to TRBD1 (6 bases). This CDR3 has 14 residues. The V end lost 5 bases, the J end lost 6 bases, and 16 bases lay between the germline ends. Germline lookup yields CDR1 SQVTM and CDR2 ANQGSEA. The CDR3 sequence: CSVRTERYSGELFF. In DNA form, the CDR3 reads TGCAGCGTTCGGACAGAGCGGTATTCCGGGGAGCTGTTTTTT.